Each of the 8 T cell receptor beta chains below was sequenced from the same sample in a study of identifying expanded T cells in peripheral blood. Profiling relied on immunoSEQ multiplex PCR, and the TCRdb table lists in-frame clones only, not all of them. Counted here are 90,000 to 95,000 clones, 70% to 90% occurring once; the ten biggest clones make up under 6%. The sequenced sample consisted of blood. All receptors derive from a person aged 18 to 75 in good health.

This chain links TRBV5-5 with TRBJ1-5; weak D call: TRBD1 (5 bases). CDR3 size: 15 residues. CDR1 and CDR2 (germline): SGHKS, YYEKEE (reference sequence). Trimming took off 0 bases at V and 5 bases at J, with 12 bases between the two ends. As DNA, the CDR3 is TGTGCCAGCAGCTTGGGGGTCGAGGGGTATCAGCCCCAGCATTTT. As protein: CASSLGVEGYQPQHF. Together with reference TRBV5-5 and TRBJ1-5, the CDR3 gives the full variable domain: DAGVTQSPTHLIKTRGQQVTLRCSPISGHKSVSWYQQVLGQGPQFIFQYYEKEERGRGNFPDRFSARQFPNYSSELNVNALLLGDSALYLCASSLGVEGYQPQHFGDGTRLSIL.

The gene calls are TRBV7-2 and TRBJ2-7; D gene unclear. The CDR3 extends over 12 amino acids. Germline V lookup: CDR1 SGHTA, CDR2 FQGNSA. V was clipped by 2 bases and J by 3 bases, with 5 bases between them. CDR3 region: CASSLYIYEQYF. For the CDR3, the DNA is TGTGCCAGCAGCTTATACATCTACGAGCAGTACTTC.

The chain has TRBV21-1 and TRBJ2-5; the D call of TRBD2 is as the table states it, not checked on the DNA. TRBV21-1 is an annotated pseudogene. There are 13 residues in the CDR3. The CDR3 sequence is CAGGEGGQETQYF. CDR3 nucleotide sequence: TGTGCCGGCGGGGAAGGAGGGCAAGAGACCCAGTACTTC.

This rearrangement joins TRBV4-1 to TRBJ1-2; unclear D gene. The CDR3 has 15 amino acids. Per the germline V gene, CDR1 is MGHRA and CDR2 is YSYEKL. V shed 0 bases and J shed 1 base, with 9 bases lying between them. The CDR3 bases are TGCGCCAGCAGCCAAGATTCGAACAGTAACTATGGCTACACCTTC. This codes for CASSQDSNSNYGYTF.

The chain uses TRBV6-1 and TRBJ1-3, with D perhaps TRBD1 (5 bases). The V end lost 4 bases, the J end lost 7 bases, and 14 bases lay between the germline ends. The CDR3 sequence is 14 residues long. The germline V gene encodes CDR1 MNHNS and CDR2 SASEGT. The CDR3 sequence: CASSGGVKSNTIYF. DNA for the CDR3: TGTGCCAGCAGTGGGGGGGTGAAGTCGAACACCATATATTTT.

This clone occurred a few times. The V call is TRBV19, the J call TRBJ1-2, with TRBD1 matching over 7 bases. This CDR3 spans 16 amino acids. J gave up 3 bases and V 4 bases, and 11 bases lay outside the gene matches. The germline gives CDR1 LNHDA, CDR2 SQIVND (reference sequence). CDR3 residues: CASSRGQMGFDYGYTF. CDR3 DNA sequence: TGTGCCAGTAGTAGGGGACAGATGGGCTTCGACTATGGCTACACCTTC.

This clone occurred once. This rearrangement joins TRBV25-1 to TRBJ1-1, with 10 nucleotides matching TRBD1. V lost 7 bases and J lost 5; bases outside the gene matches: 10. Germline V CDR1 and CDR2: MGHDK, SYGVNS. The CDR3 covers 15 residues. CDR3: CASTLRGTGDTEAFF. The DNA for the CDR3 is TGTGCCAGCACACTGAGGGGGACAGGGGATACTGAAGCTTTCTTT.

The CDR3 DNA is TGTGCCAGCAGCTTCGATAGGGGGGAATACAATGAGCAGTTCTTC. It translates to CASSFDRGEYNEQFF. The chain recombines TRBV2 with TRBJ2-1; D may be TRBD1 or TRBD2 (6 bases each). The germline V gene has CDR1 SNHLY and CDR2 FYNNEI. V was cut by 6 bases and J by 4 bases, with 16 bases left in between. The CDR3 is made up of 15 amino acids.